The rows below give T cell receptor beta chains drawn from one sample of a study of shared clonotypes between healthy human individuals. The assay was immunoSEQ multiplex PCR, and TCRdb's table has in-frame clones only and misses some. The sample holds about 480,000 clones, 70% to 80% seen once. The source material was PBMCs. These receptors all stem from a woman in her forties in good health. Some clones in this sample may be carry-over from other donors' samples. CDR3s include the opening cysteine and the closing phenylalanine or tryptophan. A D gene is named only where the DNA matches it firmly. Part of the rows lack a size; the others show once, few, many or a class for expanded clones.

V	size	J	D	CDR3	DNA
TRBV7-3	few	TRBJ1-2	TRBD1	CASSLTGGYGYTF	TGTGCCAGCAGCTTGACAGGGGGCTATGGCTACACCTTC
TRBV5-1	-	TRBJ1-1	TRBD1	CASSKDRGGNTEAFF	TGCGCCAGCAGCAAGGACAGGGGTGGGAACACTGAAGCTTTCTTT
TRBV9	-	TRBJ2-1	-	CASSGTVHNEQFF	TGTGCCAGCAGCGGGACTGTTCACAATGAGCAGTTCTTC
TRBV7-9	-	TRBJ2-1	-	CASSLGPLPRQFF	TGTGCCAGCAGCTTAGGCCCCCTCCCGCGGCAGTTCTTC
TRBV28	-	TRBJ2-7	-	CASLRDVPPYEQYF	TGTGCCAGCCTCCGAGACGTGCCTCCCTACGAGCAGTACTTC
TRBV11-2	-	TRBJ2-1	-	CASSLFGSGVDEQFF	TGTGCCAGCTCCCTTTTCGGGAGTGGTGTAGATGAGCAGTTCTTC
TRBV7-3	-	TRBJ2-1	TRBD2	CASSLRAGAVVEQFF	TGTGCCAGCAGCTTAAGGGCGGGAGCGGTAGTTGAGCAGTTCTTC
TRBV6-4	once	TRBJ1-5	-	CASSQTPGDNQPQHF	TGTGCCAGCAGTCAGACCCCAGGGGATAATCAGCCCCAGCATTTT
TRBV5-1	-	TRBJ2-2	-	CASRDSLNTGELFF	TGCGCCAGCAGGGACAGCTTAAACACCGGGGAGCTGTTTTTT
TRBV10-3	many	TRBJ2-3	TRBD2	CAISLQRESDTQYF	TGTGCCATCTCGCTCCAGCGGGAGTCAGATACGCAGTATTTT
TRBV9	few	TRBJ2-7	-	CASSGTSYEQYF	TGTGCCAGCAGCGGGACTTCCTACGAGCAGTACTTC
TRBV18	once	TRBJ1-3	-	CASSPTQANSGNTIYF	TGTGCCAGCTCACCCACACAGGCAAACTCTGGAAACACCATATATTTT
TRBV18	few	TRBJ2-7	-	CASSPRASTYEQYF	TGTGCCAGCTCACCCCGGGCCTCAACTTACGAGCAGTACTTC
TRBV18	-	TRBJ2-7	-	CASSPNMNEQYF	TGTGCCAGCTCACCAAATATGAACGAGCAGTACTTC
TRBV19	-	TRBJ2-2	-	CASNERAPGTGELFF	TGTGCCAGTAATGAGCGGGCCCCGGGGACCGGGGAGCTGTTTTTT
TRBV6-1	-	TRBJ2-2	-	CASMVVGTGELFF	TGTGCCAGCATGGTGGTGGGCACCGGGGAGCTGTTTTTT
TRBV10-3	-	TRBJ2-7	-	CAISAVAKPYEQYF	TGTGCCATCAGTGCGGTGGCTAAACCCTACGAGCAGTACTTC
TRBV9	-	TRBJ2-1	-	CASSVAMLGEQFF	TGTGCCAGCAGCGTAGCGATGTTGGGTGAGCAGTTCTTC
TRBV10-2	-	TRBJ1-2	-	CASSLSNYGYTF	TGCGCCAGCAGTCTCTCTAACTATGGCTACACCTTC
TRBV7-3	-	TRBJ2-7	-	CASSYQGGETYEQYF	TGTGCCAGCAGCTATCAGGGCGGGGAAACCTACGAGCAGTACTTC
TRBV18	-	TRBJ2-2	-	CASSPWDSPSGELFF	TGTGCCAGCTCACCATGGGACTCCCCAAGCGGGGAGCTGTTTTTT
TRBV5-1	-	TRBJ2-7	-	CASSFLTASYEQYF	TGCGCCAGCAGCTTCCTGACAGCCTCCTACGAGCAGTACTTC
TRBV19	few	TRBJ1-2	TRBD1	CASSRKDRGSPYGYTF	TGTGCCAGTAGTCGTAAGGACAGGGGATCTCCATATGGCTACACCTTC
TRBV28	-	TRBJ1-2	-	CASRPTGRVRYGYTF	TGTGCCAGCAGGCCCACAGGGAGGGTTCGATATGGCTACACCTTC
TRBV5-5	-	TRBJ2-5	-	CASSLGGSETQYF	TGTGCCAGCAGCTTGGGAGGGAGTGAGACCCAGTACTTC
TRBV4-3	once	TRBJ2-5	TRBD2	CASSQRVGGETQYF	TGCGCCAGCAGCCAGAGGGTGGGGGGGGAGACCCAGTACTTC
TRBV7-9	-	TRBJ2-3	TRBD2	CASSPPRLAEVTDTQYF	TGTGCCAGCAGCCCTCCTCGACTAGCGGAAGTCACAGATACGCAGTATTTT
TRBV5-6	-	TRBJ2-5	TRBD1	CASSFRDRGPETQYF	TGTGCCAGCAGCTTCCGGGACAGGGGGCCAGAGACCCAGTACTTC
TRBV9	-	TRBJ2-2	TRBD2	CASSVGSGRNTGELFF	TGTGCCAGCAGCGTAGGTAGCGGGAGGAACACCGGGGAGCTGTTTTTT
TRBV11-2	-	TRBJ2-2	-	CASSGLLNTGELFF	TGTGCCAGCTCAGGACTGCTGAACACCGGGGAGCTGTTTTTT
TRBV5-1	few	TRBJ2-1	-	CASSLNGDLGGEQFF	TGCGCCAGCAGCTTGAATGGGGACCTCGGGGGTGAGCAGTTCTTC
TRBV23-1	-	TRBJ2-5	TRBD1	CASSQPGGTGGETQYF	TGCGCCAGCAGTCAACCCGGGGGTACAGGGGGCGAGACCCAGTACTTC
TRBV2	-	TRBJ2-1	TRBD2	CASSEVLSTSGRVYNEQFF	TGTGCCAGCAGTGAAGTCCTGTCAACTAGCGGGAGGGTCTACAATGAGCAGTTCTTC
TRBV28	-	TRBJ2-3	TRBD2	CASSLPGTSGSFFSDTQYF	TGTGCCAGCAGTTTGCCCGGGACTAGCGGGAGCTTTTTTTCAGATACGCAGTATTTT
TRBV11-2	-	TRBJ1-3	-	CASSRRGGNTIYF	TGTGCCAGCAGCCGTCGAGGTGGAAACACCATATATTTT
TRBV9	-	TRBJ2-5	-	CASSVVGGVGETQYF	TGTGCCAGCAGCGTAGTAGGGGGAGTTGGAGAGACCCAGTACTTC
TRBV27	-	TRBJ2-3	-	CASRPSPGGTDTQYF	TGTGCCAGCAGGCCCTCGCCAGGGGGCACAGATACGCAGTATTTT
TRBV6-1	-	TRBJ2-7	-	CASSFSRGSSYEQYF	TGTGCCAGCAGCTTTTCACGGGGGAGTTCCTACGAGCAGTACTTC
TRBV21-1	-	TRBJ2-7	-	CASSKRQGIHEQYF	TGTGCCAGCAGCAAGAGACAGGGTATCCACGAGCAGTACTTC
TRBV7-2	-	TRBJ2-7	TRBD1	CASSLAPGQGNEQYF	TGTGCCAGCAGCTTAGCTCCGGGACAGGGCAACGAGCAGTACTTC
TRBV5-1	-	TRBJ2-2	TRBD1	CASSLLQGSGELFF	TGCGCCAGCAGCTTACTACAGGGGTCCGGGGAGCTGTTTTTT
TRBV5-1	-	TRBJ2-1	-	CASKNGSYNEQFF	TGCGCCAGCAAGAACGGATCTTACAATGAGCAGTTCTTC
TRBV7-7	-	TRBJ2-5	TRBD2	CASSSTGGPETQYF	TGTGCCAGCAGCTCAACGGGAGGGCCGGAGACCCAGTACTTC
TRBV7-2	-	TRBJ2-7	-	CASSLGPGSVPYEQYF	TGTGCCAGCAGCTTAGGGCCGGGCTCCGTTCCCTACGAGCAGTACTTC
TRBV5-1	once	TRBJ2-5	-	CASSLLAVRGQETQYF	TGCGCCAGCAGCTTGTTAGCGGTTCGAGGTCAAGAGACCCAGTACTTC